This TCR beta chain was identified in a study of T-cell memory formation after mild COVID-19. TCRdb re-analysed the 5' RACE reads in MiXCR, keeping a single row per CDR3 protein. The sample carries 90,000 to 120,000 distinct CDR3 sequences, approximately 15% recorded once. Sample: PBMCs or a T cell subset sorted from them (not recorded which). The TCR was taken from a man aged 18 to 29 who had mild COVID-19 (a few samples of this study predate the infection). Cell type and time point are not known.

CDR3 in amino acids: CASSLDPSGATDTQYF. CDR3 DNA sequence: TGCGCCAGCAGCTTGGATCCTAGCGGGGCAACAGATACGCAGTATTTT. This chain connects TRBV5-1 to TRBJ2-3; TRBD2 agrees at 9 bases. V was pared by 0 bases and J by 3 bases, with 5 bases of the junction left unmatched. Germline CDR1 and CDR2: SGHRS and YFSETQ. CDR3 length equals 16 residues.